The next 29 T cell receptor beta chains were all read from a single sample in a study of shared clonotypes between healthy human individuals. Profiled with immunoSEQ multiplex PCR; TCRdb holds only in-frame clones, not every one. The table includes some 2,400,000 clones, approximately 95% detected once. The sequencing input was naive CD4+ T cells sorted from blood. Described subset: CD45RA+ positively selected. All receptors derive from a man aged 18 to 30 in good health.

The chain couples TRBV11-2 to TRBJ2-1, with TRBD2 matching 7 bases. The CDR3 totals 14 residues. Germline loops: CDR1 SGHAT, CDR2 FQNNGV. V trimming: 5 bases; J trimming: 4 bases; junction bases outside the gene matches: 5. This CDR3 reads CASSKAGRYNEQFF. The CDR3 DNA reads TGTGCCAGCAGCAAAGCGGGGCGATACAATGAGCAGTTCTTC.

On this clone itself: In the same sample, other DNA sequences code for this CDR3. This sequence joins TRBV2 and TRBJ2-3; TRBD1 is a possible D gene (5 bases). CDR3 size: 12 residues. Germline V gene lookup returns CDR1 SNHLY and CDR2 FYNNEI. Trimming cost V 8 bases and J 0 bases, with 6 bases left between them. The CDR3 sequence: CASRQSTDTQYF. DNA for the CDR3: TGTGCCAGCCGACAGAGCACAGATACGCAGTATTTT.

The chain uses TRBV7-2 and TRBJ2-5; D is perhaps TRBD1 (6 bases). Germline CDR1 reads SGHTA; CDR2 reads FQGNSA. This CDR3 has 14 residues. V was pared by 5 bases and J by 4 bases, with 14 bases between. CDR3 sequence: CASSGPQGRETQYF. DNA of the CDR3: TGTGCCAGCAGCGGGCCACAGGGTCGAGAGACCCAGTACTTC.

The J gene is TRBJ1-4, the V gene TRBV10-2, with D tentatively TRBD1 (5 bases). Deletions cut 0 bases from V and 2 bases from J, with 10 bases between. Germline V gene data show CDR1 as WSHSY and CDR2 as SAAADI. This CDR3 is built from 16 residues. CDR3 sequence reads: CASSESGARTNEKLFF. The DNA for the CDR3 is TGCGCCAGCAGTGAGTCCGGGGCTAGGACTAATGAAAAACTGTTTTTT.

The V and J genes are TRBV7-2 and TRBJ1-1, with unresolved D. CDR1 is SGHTA, CDR2 FQGNSA, per germline. This CDR3 is built from 14 residues. The V end lost 2 bases, the J end lost 5 bases, and 12 bases lay between the germline ends. The CDR3 DNA reads as TGTGCCAGCAGCTTATCTACACCCGGAACTGAAGCTTTCTTT. Protein product: CASSLSTPGTEAFF.

This chain links TRBV7-2 with TRBJ1-1, with a possible D match to TRBD1 (6 bases). CDR3 length: 14 amino acids. The germline V gene encodes CDR1 SGHTA and CDR2 FQGNSA. V shed 4 bases and J shed 0 bases, with 9 bases lying between them. This CDR3 reads CASSSRTVNTEAFF. The CDR3 nucleotides are TGTGCCAGCAGCTCTCGGACAGTGAACACTGAAGCTTTCTTT.

This clone was found once. This specimen includes other DNA sequences encoding the same CDR3. The chain is built from TRBV6-6 and TRBJ1-1, with D possibly being TRBD1 (5 bases). Trimming pared 2 bases from V and 4 bases from J, leaving 8 bases between. The germline gives CDR1 MNHNY, CDR2 SVGAGI (reference sequence). CDR3 size: 13 residues. CDR3 sequence reads: CASSYGGTTEAFF. The CDR3 DNA is TGTGCCAGCAGTTACGGGGGGACCACTGAAGCTTTCTTT.

The chain combines TRBV19 with TRBJ1-1; no definite D call. Trimming cost V 5 bases and J 5 bases, with 12 bases left between them. This CDR3 spans 13 amino acids. Per the germline V gene, CDR1 is LNHDA and CDR2 is SQIVND (reference sequence). The CDR3 is CASSAPQGTEAFF. The CDR3 DNA reads TGTGCCAGTAGTGCCCCCCAAGGGACTGAAGCTTTCTTT.

In regard to this clone: Other DNA sequences in the same sample also yield this CDR3. The chain has TRBV28 and TRBJ2-3, with D unresolved. The CDR3 has 13 amino acids. The V gene lost 5 bases and the J gene lost 1 base, with 7 bases spanning the gap. CDR1 is MDHEN and CDR2 is SYDVKM in the germline V gene. CDR3 in amino acids: CASSPGGTDTQYF. The CDR3 nucleotides are TGTGCCAGCAGTCCGGGTGGCACAGATACGCAGTATTTT.

V and J are TRBV5-6 and TRBJ2-2, with D unresolved. CDR1 and CDR2 from the germline V gene are SGHDT and YYEEEE. Trimming took 3 bases from V and 6 from J, leaving 3 bases between them. The CDR3 is 11 amino acids. In DNA form, the CDR3 reads TGTGCCAGCAGCTCTTCCGGGGAGCTGTTTTTT. Protein: CASSSSGELFF.

The chain carries TRBV11-2 and TRBJ1-1, with D possibly TRBD1 on 5 matching bases. Per germline, CDR1 SGHAT and CDR2 FQNNGV. The CDR3 contains 13 residues. Between the trimmed V and J ends, which lost 8 bases and 1 base, there was a span of 11 bases. CDR3 residues: CASQSGGNTEAFF. Written as DNA, the CDR3 is TGTGCCAGCCAATCCGGGGGGAACACTGAAGCTTTCTTT.

V gene TRBV6-5 combines with J gene TRBJ2-3, with D uncertain. V was clipped by 0 bases and J by 0 bases, with 10 bases between them. The CDR3 sequence is 16 residues long. Germline V gene sequence: CDR1 MNHEY, CDR2 SVGAGI. As DNA, the CDR3 is TGTGCCAGCAGTTACTCCAGTATCTCTAGCACAGATACGCAGTATTTT. It yields the protein CASSYSSISSTDTQYF.

The gene calls are TRBV7-2 and TRBJ2-1; 9 bases line up with TRBD2. V shed 5 bases, J shed 6 bases, and the junction held 8 bases outside the gene matches. The CDR3 loop spans 15 amino acids. Germline V gene sequence: CDR1 SGHTA, CDR2 FQGNSA. CDR3: CASSPSGRWVNEQFF. The CDR3 DNA is TGTGCCAGCAGCCCCAGCGGGAGGTGGGTCAATGAGCAGTTCTTC. Filled out from reference TRBV7-2 and TRBJ2-1, the complete variable domain reads GAGVSQSPSNKVTEKGKDVELRCDPISGHTALYWYRQSLGQGLEFLIYFQGNSAPDKSGLPSDRFSAERTGGSVSTLTIQRTQQEDSAVYLCASSPSGRWVNEQFFGPGTRLTVL.

This chain uses TRBV6-1 with TRBJ1-6; TRBD1 matches at 8 bases. Per the germline V gene, CDR1 is MNHNS and CDR2 is SASEGT. With V trimmed by 1 base and J by 0 bases, 5 bases remained unmatched. The CDR3 consists of 18 residues. The CDR3 reads CASSEGTGMVSYNSPLHF. CDR3 nucleotides: TGTGCCAGCAGTGAAGGGACAGGGATGGTCTCCTATAATTCACCCCTCCACTTT.

This clone was recorded once. CDR3 region: CASSPVIRTDTQYF. Written as DNA, the CDR3 is TGTGCCAGCAGTCCAGTGATACGCACAGATACGCAGTATTTT. The genes are TRBV6-6 and TRBJ2-3; D remains unclear. This CDR3 contains 14 residues. Germline values: CDR1 MNHNY, CDR2 SVGAGI (reference sequence). Trimming took off 5 bases at V and 1 base at J, with 10 bases between the two ends.

The chain employs TRBV29-1 and TRBJ2-7; D perhaps matches TRBD2 (5 bases). Deletions cut 2 bases from V and 2 bases from J, with 13 bases between. There are 14 residues in the CDR3. Germline V gene data show CDR1 as SQVTM and CDR2 as ANQGSEA. As DNA, the CDR3 is TGCAGCGTTGAAATACCCCGCGGGCCCTACGAGCAGTACTTC. Residues: CSVEIPRGPYEQYF.

This chain connects TRBV11-2 to TRBJ1-1; TRBD1 is a possible D gene (5 bases). CDR1 and CDR2 from the germline V gene are SGHAT and FQNNGV. Between the trimmed V and J ends, which lost 1 base and 5 bases, there was a span of 14 bases. This CDR3 is built from 15 residues. CDR3 bases: TGTGCCAGCAGCTTAGGGGGGAAGCCGGGAACTGAAGCTTTCTTT. It is translated as CASSLGGKPGTEAFF.

The chain couples TRBV2 to TRBJ1-6; TRBD1 aligns across 12 bases. The germline CDR1 and CDR2 sequences are SNHLY and FYNNEI. After removal of 6 bases from V and 8 bases from J, the junction contained 2 bases not matched to a gene. This CDR3 has 14 amino acids. The CDR3 sequence: CASRGQGAHSPLHF. CDR3 in DNA: TGTGCCAGCAGGGGACAGGGGGCACATTCACCCCTCCACTTT.

V and J are TRBV4-3 and TRBJ2-2; 8 nucleotides agree with TRBD1. This CDR3 region has 13 residues. V was clipped by 4 bases and J by 9 bases; unmatched bases: 4. Per germline, CDR1 LGHNA and CDR2 YSLEER. CDR3 bases: TGCGCCAGCAGCCCCGGACAGGGCCGGGAGCTGTTTTTT. This codes for CASSPGQGRELFF.

V gene TRBV5-1 combines with J gene TRBJ2-7; D may match TRBD1 or TRBD2 (7 bases each). The germline gives CDR1 SGHRS, CDR2 YFSETQ. Trimming removed 4 bases from V and 6 bases from J, with 20 bases in between. The CDR3 runs 15 residues. The CDR3: CASSPKGTGEGEQYF. The CDR3 nucleotides read TGCGCCAGCAGCCCCAAAGGTACAGGGGAGGGCGAGCAGTACTTC.

The rearrangement uses TRBV7-2 and TRBJ2-3; TRBD2 matches 7 bases. The CDR3 covers 16 residues. Germline loops: CDR1 SGHTA, CDR2 FQGNSA. V dropped 5 bases and J dropped 0; count of bases not matched to a gene: 8. CDR3 protein: CASSVNLAASTDTQYF. In nucleotides, the CDR3 is TGTGCCAGCAGCGTTAATCTAGCGGCTAGCACAGATACGCAGTATTTT.

The CDR3 bases are TGTGCCAGTAGTTTGACAGGGAACGAGCAGTACTTC. Amino acid sequence: CASSLTGNEQYF. The chain has TRBV19 and TRBJ2-7; 7 bases fit TRBD1. Trimming removed 5 bases from V and 5 bases from J; junction bases left unmatched: 3. The CDR3 length is 12 residues. CDR1 and CDR2 from the germline V gene are LNHDA and SQIVND (reference sequence).

A word on this clone: This sample also contains other DNA sequences that code for the same CDR3. The DNA for the CDR3 is TGTGCCAGCAGCTCGATCTACGAGCAGTACTTC. This translates into CASSSIYEQYF. The chain links TRBV7-2 to TRBJ2-7; no clear D. Germline CDR1 SGHTA, CDR2 FQGNSA. The length of the CDR3 is 11 residues. The ends were cut back, 4 bases at V and 3 bases at J, with 4 bases in the middle.

The V gene is TRBV18, the J gene TRBJ2-5; no clear D gene. The CDR3 runs 13 residues. The V gene lost 7 bases and the J gene lost 2 bases, with 11 bases spanning the gap. The germline CDR1 and CDR2 sequences are KGHSH and LQKENI. The CDR3 coding sequence is TGTGCCAGCTTCGACGGACCGCAAGAGACCCAGTACTTC. It is translated as CASFDGPQETQYF.

The CDR3 coding sequence is TGTGCCATCAGTGCGGAGGGGGGACCCAATCAGCCCCAGCATTTT. Translated, it gives CAISAEGGPNQPQHF. The V gene is TRBV10-3, the J gene TRBJ1-5, with a tentative D call TRBD1 (6 bases). CDR1 and CDR2 (germline): ENHRY, SYGVKD. The V and J ends lost 4 bases and 3 bases respectively, with 13 bases between them. This CDR3 spans 15 amino acids.

The gene calls are TRBV25-1 and TRBJ2-7; maybe TRBD1 (5 bases). The germline gives CDR1 MGHDK, CDR2 SYGVNS. This CDR3 has 15 residues. Trimming took 2 bases from V and 6 from J, leaving 17 bases between them. The CDR3 DNA reads as TGTGCCAGCAGTGAAGCAAAAGGGCCGCAGGGCGAGCAGTACTTC. Encoded protein: CASSEAKGPQGEQYF.

The chain is built from TRBV4-1 and TRBJ2-1; TRBD1 or TRBD2 may be the D gene (7 bases each). V was pared by 2 bases and J by 6 bases, with 17 bases between. The germline V gene encodes CDR1 MGHRA and CDR2 YSYEKL. This CDR3 spans 16 amino acids. The CDR3 region has the DNA TGCGCCAGCAGCCAATCCATGGCAGGGGGGGGCAATGAGCAGTTCTTC. Translated: CASSQSMAGGGNEQFF.

Points on this clone: Other DNA sequences of this sample code for an identical CDR3. The V gene is TRBV5-1, the J gene TRBJ1-4, with a tentative D call TRBD1 (6 bases). This CDR3 comprises 14 residues. CDR1 is SGHRS and CDR2 is YFSETQ in the germline V gene. V was cut by 5 bases and J by 2 bases, with 10 bases left in between. The CDR3 DNA reads as TGCGCCAGCAGTTTGCAGGGGACTAATGAAAAACTGTTTTTT. Residues: CASSLQGTNEKLFF.

The chain has TRBV7-9 and TRBJ2-7, with D hard to call. The V end was cut by 5 bases, the J end by 0 bases, with 8 bases between. From germline, CDR1 is SEHNR and CDR2 FQNEAQ (reference sequence). This CDR3 region has 13 residues. CDR3 nucleotides: TGTGCCAGCAGCAGCTGGAGCTCCTACGAGCAGTACTTC. This gives the protein CASSSWSSYEQYF.